The 18 T cell receptor beta chains below come from one sample, sequenced in a study of blood T cell repertoires in COVID-19. Data came from immunoSEQ multiplex PCR; TCRdb stores just in-frame clones and leaves some out. The data contain some 250,000 clones, approximately 86% of them seen just once; the ten biggest clones take up approximately 5.1%. Sequenced input: peripheral blood. The source is a woman between 55 and 75 years old with COVID-19, enrolled during active disease.

In the case of this clone: Other DNA sequences in this specimen translate into the identical CDR3. DNA of the CDR3: TGTGCCAGTAGTCGGACTAGCGGGAGGGCAGAGACCCAGTACTTC. It translates to CASSRTSGRAETQYF. This rearrangement joins TRBV19 to TRBJ2-5; 15 positions match TRBD2. The V segment lost 5 bases and the J segment 4 bases; nucleotides outside the gene matches: 2. Germline V lookup: CDR1 LNHDA, CDR2 SQIVND (reference sequence). CDR3 size: 15 residues.

This clone appeared a few times. The chain joins TRBV6-5 to TRBJ2-2; no definite D call. V was pared by 7 bases and J by 5 bases, with 5 bases between. The length of the CDR3 is 11 residues. Germline CDR1 MNHEY, CDR2 SVGAGI. CDR3 bases: TGTGCCAGCATGCGGACCGGGGAGCTGTTTTTT. It codes for CASMRTGELFF.

The V call is TRBV19, the J call TRBJ2-2; 10 bases line up with TRBD1. The germline gives CDR1 LNHDA, CDR2 SQIVND (reference sequence). V lost 4 bases, J lost 5 bases, and 4 bases stayed unmatched. CDR3 length: 15 amino acids. CDR3 in DNA: TGTGCCAGTAGTAGACAGGGGGCGCCGACCGGGGAGCTGTTTTTT. Its translation is CASSRQGAPTGELFF.

The V gene is TRBV28, the J gene TRBJ1-2; 10 bases are a match to TRBD1. The CDR3 covers 15 residues. The junction had 12 bases not matched to a gene; V was cut back by 6 bases and J by 8 bases. Per germline, CDR1 MDHEN and CDR2 SYDVKM. In nucleotides, the CDR3 is TGTGCCAGCAGCGACCCGGGCCGACAGGGGGCAGGCTACACCTTC. Amino acid sequence: CASSDPGRQGAGYTF.

On this clone itself: Other DNA sequences in this sample translate to the same CDR3. This chain links TRBV30 with TRBJ1-2; 8 bases match TRBD1. Germline CDR1 GTSNPN, CDR2 SVGIG (reference sequence). Losses at the gene ends were 3 bases for V and 5 bases for J; bases not matched to a gene: 5. CDR3 length: 13 amino acids. For the CDR3, the DNA is TGTGCCTGGAGCGCAGACAGGGGATATGGCTACACCTTC. Protein: CAWSADRGYGYTF. The variable domain in full, with the rest retrieved from reference TRBV30 and TRBJ1-2, is SQTIHQWPATLVQPVGSPLSLECTVEGTSNPNLYWYRQAAGRGLQLLFYSVGIGQISSEVPQNLSASRPQDRQFILSSKKLLLSDSGFYLCAWSADRGYGYTFGSGTRLTVV.

This sequence joins TRBV6-2 or TRBV6-3 and TRBJ2-1, with 12 bases that match TRBD2. Germline loops: CDR1 MNHEY, CDR2 SVGEGT. The CDR3 contains 15 residues. V was clipped by 2 bases and J by 10 bases; unmatched bases: 6. The CDR3 protein is CASSYRLAGVYEQFF. Here the CDR3 DNA reads TGTGCCAGCAGTTACCGACTAGCGGGAGTTTACGAGCAGTTCTTC.

V is TRBV7-9 and J is TRBJ1-4; D may be TRBD1 (6 bases). Germline CDR1 reads SEHNR; CDR2 reads FQNEAQ (reference sequence). The CDR3 runs 17 residues. Trimming left V 1 base short and J 7 bases short, with 19 bases between. The DNA for the CDR3 is TGTGCCAGCAGCTTAGGACAGGAGACACATGAGGGTGAAAAACTGTTTTTT. It translates to CASSLGQETHEGEKLFF.

This sequence joins TRBV18 and TRBJ2-7; 11 bases match TRBD1. Germline lookup yields CDR1 KGHSH and CDR2 LQKENI. This CDR3 spans 17 amino acids. V lost 0 bases to trimming and J lost 4 bases; unmatched junction nucleotides: 8. The CDR3 sequence: CASSPPLGQGGAYEQYF. Written as DNA, the CDR3 is TGTGCCAGCTCACCACCCCTGGGACAGGGGGGAGCGTACGAGCAGTACTTC.

The chain has TRBV29-1 and TRBJ1-4; D possibly corresponds to TRBD1 (5 bases). Germline V CDR1 and CDR2: SQVTM, ANQGSEA. CDR3 length: 13 residues. The V end was cut by 2 bases, the J end by 7 bases, with 11 bases between. The CDR3 region has the DNA TGCAGCGTTGAATTCAGGAGGGGTGAAAAACTGTTTTTT. This sequence encodes CSVEFRRGEKLFF.

The rearrangement links TRBV14 to TRBJ1-6; perhaps TRBD1 as D (6 bases). This CDR3 region has 14 residues. Germline V lookup: CDR1 SGHDN, CDR2 FVKESK. Trimming removed 4 bases from V and 8 bases from J, with 12 bases in between. CDR3 loop: CASSRLAGDSPLHF. Written as DNA, the CDR3 is TGTGCCAGCAGCCGACTAGCAGGGGATTCACCCCTCCACTTT. Full variable domain (remainder filled in from reference TRBV14 and TRBJ1-6): EAGVTQFPSHSVIEKGQTVTLRCDPISGHDNLYWYRRVMGKEIKFLLHFVKESKQDESGMPNNRFLAERTGGTYSTLKVQPAELEDSGVYFCASSRLAGDSPLHFGNGTRLTVT.

This chain uses TRBV4-2 with TRBJ2-2; 12 bases match TRBD2. The V gene end was trimmed by 0 bases and the J gene end by 5 bases; junction bases not matched to a gene: 7. CDR3 length equals 18 residues. Germline V gives CDR1 LGHNA, CDR2 YNFKEQ. The chain's CDR3 is CASSQDPTSGSATGELFF. The DNA of the CDR3 is TGTGCCAGCAGCCAAGATCCGACTAGCGGGAGCGCGACCGGGGAGCTGTTTTTT.

J is TRBJ1-1 and V is TRBV6-2 or TRBV6-3, with D perhaps matching TRBD1 (5 bases). Per germline, CDR1 MNHEY and CDR2 SVGEGT. This CDR3 region has 18 residues. V shed 1 base and J shed 0 bases, with 18 bases lying between them. DNA of the CDR3: TGTGCCAGCAGTTACTTGGTGGGTGCAGGGAGGGTGAACACTGAAGCTTTCTTT. It translates to CASSYLVGAGRVNTEAFF.

The chain carries TRBV3-1 (or the pseudogene TRBV3-2) and TRBJ1-4, with D possibly being TRBD1 (5 bases). Germline values: CDR1 LGHDT, CDR2 YNNKEL (reference sequence). The length of the CDR3 is 14 residues. V gave up 0 bases and J gave up 10 bases, with 12 bases separating them. Here the CDR3 DNA reads TGTGCCAGCAGCCAAGAGGGCGGGGCCCGAAAACTGTTTTTT. Translation: CASSQEGGARKLFF.

The V call is TRBV29-1, the J call TRBJ1-1, with 8 bases that match TRBD1. Per germline, CDR1 SQVTM and CDR2 ANQGSEA. The CDR3 spans 13 residues. V lost 7 bases to trimming and J lost 0 bases; unmatched junction nucleotides: 4. DNA for the CDR3: TGCAGCGCCCGGACAGGGATGAACACTGAAGCTTTCTTT. Protein product: CSARTGMNTEAFF. Drawing the rest from reference TRBV29-1 and TRBJ1-1, the complete variable domain is SAVISQKPSRDICQRGTSLTIQCQVDSQVTMMFWYRQQPGQSLTLIATANQGSEATYESGFVIDKFPISRPNLTFSTLTVSNMSPEDSSIYLCSARTGMNTEAFFGQGTRLTVV.

This clone was seen a single time. V is TRBV19 and J is TRBJ2-3, with 14 bases fitting TRBD2. Trimming took 5 bases from V and 4 from J; bases not matched to a gene: 8. CDR3 length: 17 amino acids. Germline V gene data show CDR1 as LNHDA and CDR2 as SQIVND (reference sequence). CDR3 sequence (DNA): TGTGCCAGTAGTGGCGGACTAGCGGGAGGCAATCCAGATACGCAGTATTTT. It yields the protein CASSGGLAGGNPDTQYF. The full variable domain, in which reference TRBV19 and TRBJ2-3 provide the parts outside the CDR3, is DGGITQSPKYLFRKEGQNVTLSCEQNLNHDAMYWYRQDPGQGLRLIYYSQIVNDFQKGDIAEGYSVSREKKESFPLTVTSAQKNPTAFYLCASSGGLAGGNPDTQYFGPGTRLTVL.

The CDR3, as DNA: TGTGCCAGCAGCTTGGCAGCGACAGGGACAAATGAAAAACTGTTTTTT. Translation: CASSLAATGTNEKLFF. The chain employs TRBV5-5 and TRBJ1-4; 7 nucleotides agree with TRBD1. The germline V gene encodes CDR1 SGHKS and CDR2 YYEKEE (reference sequence). V dropped 0 bases and J dropped 5; count of bases not matched to a gene: 7. There are 16 residues in the CDR3.

This chain uses TRBV5-1 with TRBJ1-5; D call uncertain. Trimming removed 0 bases at V and 6 bases at J, with 13 bases between. The germline gives CDR1 SGHRS, CDR2 YFSETQ. The CDR3 is made up of 15 amino acids. CDR3 sequence (DNA): TGCGCCAGCAGCTTGGGTGGGGTAGCGAGTCAGCCCCAGCATTTT. Its translation: CASSLGGVASQPQHF.

This clone has only a few counts. The V and J genes are TRBV27 and TRBJ2-2; 15 bases line up with TRBD2. Germline-derived CDR1 and CDR2 are MNHEY and SMNVEV (reference sequence). V shed 5 bases and J 5 bases; nucleotides not matched to a gene: 3. CDR3 length: 16 amino acids. CDR3 coding DNA: TGTGCCAGCAGTGGACTAGCGGGAGGGGGGACCGGGGAGCTGTTTTTT. Translation: CASSGLAGGGTGELFF.